A single sample is the source of the 7 T cell receptor beta chains below, sequenced in a study of memory CD4+ T cells and cytomegalovirus serostatus. Single viable CD3+CD4+CD8-CD45RO+ cells were sorted as the memory CD4+ T cells. TCRdb's table, derived via immunoSEQ multiplex PCR, lists solely in-frame clones and lacks some. The sample gives about 52,000 clones, approximately 82% of which show up once; about 2.1% is in the top ten. Sequenced sample: memory CD4+ T cells from blood. The receptors stem from an adult in good health and CMV-seropositive.

The chain is built from TRBV10-3 and TRBJ1-3; no firm D call. V was trimmed by 3 bases and J by 4 bases, leaving 13 bases between them. The CDR3 contains 15 residues. Looked up from germline, CDR1 is ENHRY and CDR2 is SYGVKD. The CDR3 sequence: CAISDTGKSGNTIYF. CDR3 in DNA: TGTGCCATCAGTGACACCGGGAAGTCAGGAAACACCATATATTTT.

The chain carries TRBV7-6 and TRBJ1-5, with no clear D. The CDR3 is 13 amino acids. CDR1 is SGHVS, CDR2 FNYEAQ, per germline. V was trimmed by 5 bases and J by 4 bases, leaving 9 bases between them. CDR3 DNA: TGTGCCAGCAGCCCAGACCCTAATCAGCCCCAGCATTTT. Translation gives CASSPDPNQPQHF.

J is TRBJ2-1 and V is TRBV18; 8 bases fit TRBD1. The CDR3 consists of 20 residues. The germline V gene encodes CDR1 KGHSH and CDR2 LQKENI. Unmatched junction bases numbered 14, after V lost 1 base and J lost 0 bases. The CDR3 spells CASSPLGQANSRSSYNEQFF. CDR3 DNA: TGTGCCAGCTCACCACTGGGACAGGCGAATTCAAGAAGCTCCTACAATGAGCAGTTCTTC. Together with reference TRBV18 and TRBJ2-1, the CDR3 gives the full variable domain: NAGVMQNPRHLVRRRGQEARLRCSPMKGHSHVYWYRQLPEEGLKFMVYLQKENIIDESGMPKERFSAEFPKEGPSILRIQQVVRGDSAAYFCASSPLGQANSRSSYNEQFFGPGTRLTVL.

V usage is TRBV6-5 and J usage is TRBJ2-2; a possible D gene is TRBD1 (6 bases). The CDR3 is 14 residues long. Germline CDR1 and CDR2: MNHEY and SVGAGI. Trimming removed 6 bases at V and 4 bases at J, with 12 bases between. CDR3 in amino acids: CASRIGTTTGELFF. CDR3 coding DNA: TGTGCCAGCAGAATCGGGACAACCACCGGGGAGCTGTTTTTT.

The chain recombines TRBV19 with TRBJ1-2; perhaps TRBD1 as D (5 bases). Germline V lookup: CDR1 LNHDA, CDR2 SQIVND (reference sequence). Deletions cut 6 bases from V and 5 bases from J, with 16 bases between. The CDR3 runs to 14 residues. The CDR3 sequence: CASSQTGRSYGYTF. In DNA form, the CDR3 reads TGTGCCAGTAGCCAAACGGGACGGAGTTATGGCTACACCTTC.

This chain joins TRBV5-1 and TRBJ1-1; 9 nucleotides line up with TRBD1. Germline CDR1 and CDR2: SGHRS and YFSETQ. This CDR3 contains 17 residues. V lost 3 bases to trimming and J lost 0 bases; unmatched junction nucleotides: 9. CDR3 sequence: CASSSRQGDVMNTEAFF. The CDR3 DNA follows: TGCGCCAGCAGCTCTCGACAGGGGGACGTTATGAACACTGAAGCTTTCTTT.

The chain employs TRBV7-6 and TRBJ2-5; D may be TRBD1 (5 bases). The germline V gene encodes CDR1 SGHVS and CDR2 FNYEAQ. Trimming left V 4 bases short and J 0 bases short, with 9 bases between. This CDR3 spans 14 amino acids. CDR3 loop: CASSSQVYQETQYF. The CDR3 DNA follows: TGTGCCAGCAGCTCACAGGTGTACCAAGAGACCCAGTACTTC.